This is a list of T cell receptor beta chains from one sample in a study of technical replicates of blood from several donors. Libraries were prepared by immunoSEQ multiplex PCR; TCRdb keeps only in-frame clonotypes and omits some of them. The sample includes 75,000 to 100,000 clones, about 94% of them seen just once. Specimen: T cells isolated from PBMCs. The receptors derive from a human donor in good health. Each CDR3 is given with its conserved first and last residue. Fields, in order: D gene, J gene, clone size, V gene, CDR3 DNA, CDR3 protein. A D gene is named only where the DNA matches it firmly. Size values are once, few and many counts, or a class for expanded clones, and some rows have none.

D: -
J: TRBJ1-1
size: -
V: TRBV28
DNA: -
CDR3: CASRLIPSTEAFFGSFF

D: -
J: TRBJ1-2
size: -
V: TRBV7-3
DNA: TGTGCCAGCAGCTTAAATCGGGGAGGCTATGGCTACACCTTC
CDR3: CASSLNRGGYGYTF

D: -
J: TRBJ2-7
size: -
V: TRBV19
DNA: TGTGCCAGTGGAGGAGCGGAGACCTACGAGCAGTACTTC
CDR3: CASGGAETYEQYF

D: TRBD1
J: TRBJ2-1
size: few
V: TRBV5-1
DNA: TGCGCCAGCAGCTTGGGACAGGGGTACAATGAGCAGTTCTTC
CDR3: CASSLGQGYNEQFF

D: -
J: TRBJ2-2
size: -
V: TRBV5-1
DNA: TGCGCCAGCAGCTCAGGGCTGGCTGCGAACACCGGGGAGCTGTTTTTT
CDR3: CASSSGLAANTGELFF

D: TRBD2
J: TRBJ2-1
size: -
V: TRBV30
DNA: TGTGCCTACAACAAGCGGGAGATAGACAATGAGCAGTTCTTC
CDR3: CAYNKREIDNEQFF

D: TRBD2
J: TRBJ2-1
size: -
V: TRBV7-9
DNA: TGTGCCAGCAGCCCTAGCGGGAGCTCTGGCAATGAGCAGTTCTTC
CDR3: CASSPSGSSGNEQFF

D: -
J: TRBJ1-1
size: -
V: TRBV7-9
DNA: TGTGCCAGCAGCTTTGGCTCAGGCCGCGGGGACACTGAAGCTTTCTTT
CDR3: CASSFGSGRGDTEAFF

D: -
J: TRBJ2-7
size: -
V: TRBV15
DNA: TGTGCCACCAGCAGAGAAACAGAATCCTACGAGCAGTACTTC
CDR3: CATSRETESYEQYF

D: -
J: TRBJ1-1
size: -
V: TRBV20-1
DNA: TGCAGTGTTGGCTCGAACACTGAAGCTTTCTTT
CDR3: CSVGSNTEAFF

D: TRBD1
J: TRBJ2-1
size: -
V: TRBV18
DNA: TGTGCCAGCTCATCCGGGACAGGGAACGATATGTACAATGAGCAGTTCTTC
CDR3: CASSSGTGNDMYNEQFF

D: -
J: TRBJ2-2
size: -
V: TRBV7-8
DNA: TGTGCCAGCAGCCCCGAGTTCGGGGTCGGGGAGCTGTTTTTT
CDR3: CASSPEFGVGELFF

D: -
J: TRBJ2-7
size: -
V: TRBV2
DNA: TGTGCCAGCTGGTCCTACCCCTACGAGCAGTACTTC
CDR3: CASWSYPYEQYF

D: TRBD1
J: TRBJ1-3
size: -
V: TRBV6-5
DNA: TGTGCCAGCAGTATCACAGGGGGGGGAAACACCATATATTTT
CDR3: CASSITGGGNTIYF

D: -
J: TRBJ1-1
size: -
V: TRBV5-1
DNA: TGCGCCAGCAGCGGGGCGGGAGACACTGAAGCTTTCTTT
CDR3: CASSGAGDTEAFF

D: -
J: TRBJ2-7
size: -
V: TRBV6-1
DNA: TGTGCCAGCACTTCGACAGTCTCCTACGAGCAGTACTTC
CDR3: CASTSTVSYEQYF

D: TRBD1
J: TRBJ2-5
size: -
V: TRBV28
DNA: TGTGCCAGCAGACCTCCACGACAGGGGGCGCCTGAGACCCAGTACTTC
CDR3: CASRPPRQGAPETQYF

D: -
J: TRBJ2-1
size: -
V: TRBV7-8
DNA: TGTGCCAGCAGCTTAAAGCGGGTTGGTTGGAATGAGCAGTTCTTC
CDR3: CASSLKRVGWNEQFF

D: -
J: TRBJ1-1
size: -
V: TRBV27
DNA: TGTGCCAGCAGTTTGGGGCCGAGGATAGGGTCTGAAGCTTTCTTT
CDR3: CASSLGPRIGSEAFF

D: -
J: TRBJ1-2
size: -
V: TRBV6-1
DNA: TGTGCCAGCAGTGAAACCACGGACAGTGGCTACACCTTC
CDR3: CASSETTDSGYTF

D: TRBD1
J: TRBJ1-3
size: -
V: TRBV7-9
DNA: TGTGCCAGCAGCTTAGAGACAGGGGGCTCCTCTGGAAACACCATATATTTT
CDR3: CASSLETGGSSGNTIYF

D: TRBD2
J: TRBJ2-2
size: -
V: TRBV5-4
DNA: TGTGCCAGCAGCTCCTTAAAGGGGGCGGGAGGGCCCCCCGGGGAGCTGTTTTTT
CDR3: CASSSLKGAGGPPGELFF

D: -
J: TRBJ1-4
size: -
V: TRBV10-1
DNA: TGCGCCAGCAGTGGGGACATCTCAACTAATGAAAAACTGTTTTTT
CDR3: CASSGDISTNEKLFF

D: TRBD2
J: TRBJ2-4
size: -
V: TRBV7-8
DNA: TGTGCCAGCAGCTTAGGGTCTAGCGGGAATTACATTCAGTACTTC
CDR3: CASSLGSSGNYIQYF

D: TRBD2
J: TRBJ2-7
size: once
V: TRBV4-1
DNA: TGCGCCAGCAGCCAGGTCCTACGGGAGGGTTCCTTTTGCGAGCAGTACTTC
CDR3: CASSQVLREGSFCEQYF

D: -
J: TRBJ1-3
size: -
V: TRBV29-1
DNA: TGCAGCGTTGTCAGTGAAAACACCATATATTTT
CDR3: CSVVSENTIYF

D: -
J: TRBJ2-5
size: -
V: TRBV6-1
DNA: TGTGCCAGCAGTGCCGGCAGGGGAAGGGTAGAAGAGACCCAGTACTTC
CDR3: CASSAGRGRVEETQYF

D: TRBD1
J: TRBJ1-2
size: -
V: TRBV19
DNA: TGTGCCAGTACCGAAGACAGGGTGGGCGGCTACACCTTC
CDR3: CASTEDRVGGYTF